The 12 T cell receptor beta chains below were found in one sample sequenced in a study of CD8 T cells in ankylosing spondylitis. TCRdb re-called the 5' RACE reads through MiXCR, storing one row per CDR3 protein. Altogether 750,000 to 850,000 distinct CDR3 sequences are present, approximately 10% being singletons, with the ten largest covering less than 0.65%. Their recognized antigens are unknown. Study-wide findings and caveats: What appeared characteristic of ankylosing spondylitis blood was a TCR beta motif of 7 or 8 highly homologous variants.

The sequencing input was blood, either unsorted or a sorted T cell fraction (not recorded which). The receptor set was obtained from a male donor with ankylosing spondylitis.

This clonotype was detected only a few times. The chain is built from TRBV6-2 or TRBV6-3 and TRBJ2-3, with D possibly matching TRBD2 (6 bases). Per the germline V gene, CDR1 is MNHEY and CDR2 is SVGEGT. V was clipped by 7 bases and J by 2 bases, with 13 bases between them. This CDR3 is 14 amino acids long. The CDR3 coding sequence is TGTGCCAGCACCTTTAGCGGTCTCACAGATACGCAGTATTTT. Its translation is CASTFSGLTDTQYF.

The V gene is TRBV5-1, the J gene TRBJ2-1, with D possibly being TRBD2 (5 bases). The ends were cut back, 7 bases at V and 2 bases at J, with 13 bases in the middle. The germline V gene encodes CDR1 SGHRS and CDR2 YFSETQ. This CDR3 is 14 amino acids long. CDR3 sequence: CASAYTGTYNEQFF. The CDR3 nucleotides are TGCGCCAGCGCTTACACCGGGACCTACAATGAGCAGTTCTTC.

This clonotype has a count of ten or more. In DNA, the CDR3 is TGCAGCGGCCGGGGATCGCAGAAGGACACTGAAGCTTTCTTT. This sequence encodes CSGRGSQKDTEAFF. The gene calls are TRBV29-1 and TRBJ1-1; D is uncertain. The length of the CDR3 is 14 residues. The V end was cut by 7 bases, the J end by 3 bases, with 18 bases between. Germline-derived CDR1 and CDR2 are SQVTM and ANQGSEA.

This clonotype was seen ten or more times. This rearrangement joins TRBV4-3 to TRBJ2-7, with TRBD2 identical over 12 bases. This CDR3 has 19 residues. After removal of 3 bases from V and 4 bases from J, the junction contained 16 bases not matched to a gene. Germline CDR1 and CDR2: LGHNA and YSLEER. In DNA, the CDR3 is TGCGCCAGCAGCCAGGGAGTCCTAGCGGGAGGGCCTATAAGGTACGAGCAGTACTTC. It specifies CASSQGVLAGGPIRYEQYF.

The V call is TRBV5-1, the J call TRBJ2-3, with 7 bases that match TRBD1. Germline loops: CDR1 SGHRS, CDR2 YFSETQ. The CDR3 totals 15 residues. Trimming cost V 1 base and J 2 bases; bases outside gene matches: 4. As DNA, the CDR3 is TGCGCCAGCAGCTTGCTGGGACAGCTCACAGATACGCAGTATTTT. Its protein product is CASSLLGQLTDTQYF.

The chain recombines TRBV9 with TRBJ1-6, with D possibly being TRBD1 (5 bases). Trimming left V 7 bases short and J 0 bases short, with 14 bases between. Germline V gene data show CDR1 as SGDLS and CDR2 as YYNGEE. The CDR3 contains 16 residues. This chain's CDR3 is CASGVGASSYNSPLHF. The CDR3 coding sequence is TGTGCCAGCGGGGTCGGGGCGAGCTCCTATAATTCACCCCTCCACTTT.

This clonotype has more than one count but fewer than ten. The rearrangement joins TRBV7-3 to TRBJ1-1, with TRBD1 identical over 7 bases. The CDR3 runs 13 residues. V dropped 1 base and J dropped 8; count of bases not matched to a gene: 4. Looked up from germline, CDR1 is SGHTA and CDR2 is FQGTGA. CDR3 sequence reads: CASSLRQGVEAFF. CDR3 nucleotide sequence: TGTGCCAGCAGCTTAAGGCAGGGGGTGGAAGCTTTCTTT. Full variable domain (rest looked up from reference TRBV7-3 and TRBJ1-1): GAGVSQTPSNKVTEKGKYVELRCDPISGHTALYWYRQSLGQGPEFLIYFQGTGAADDSGLPNDRFFAVRPEGSVSTLKIQRTERGDSAVYLCASSLRQGVEAFFGQGTRLTVV.

This clonotype was counted a few times. The chain joins TRBV6-2 or TRBV6-3 to TRBJ2-3; perhaps D is TRBD1 or TRBD2 (5 bases each). The CDR3 is 16 amino acids. Germline CDR1 and CDR2: MNHEY and SVGEGT. Trimming removed 6 bases from V and 0 bases from J, with 16 bases in between. The CDR3 here is CASSPGTLASTDTQYF. The CDR3 DNA is TGTGCCAGCAGCCCCGGGACCCTCGCTAGCACAGATACGCAGTATTTT.

This clonotype has a count of ten or more. V gene TRBV29-1 combines with J gene TRBJ2-5; D possibly uses TRBD1 or TRBD2 (5 bases each). The germline gives CDR1 SQVTM, CDR2 ANQGSEA. The CDR3 consists of 13 residues. V was clipped by 7 bases and J by 5 bases, with 17 bases between them. The CDR3 here is CSGSLGAYETQYF. CDR3 DNA sequence: TGCAGCGGATCACTCGGGGCGTATGAGACCCAGTACTTC.

This clonotype turned up a few times. This chain links TRBV7-2 with TRBJ2-1, with 7 bases aligning to TRBD2. There are 15 residues in the CDR3. V gave up 2 bases and J gave up 2 bases; unmatched junction bases: 3. CDR1 and CDR2 from the germline V gene are SGHTA and FQGNSA. CDR3 sequence reads: CASSLIAGTYNEQFF. The CDR3 bases are TGTGCCAGCAGCTTAATAGCGGGCACCTACAATGAGCAGTTCTTC.

In the case of this clonotype: Sequence at one end of the junction differs from germline and may be a read error. The rearrangement joins TRBV7-7 to TRBJ2-5, with a tentative D call TRBD2 (5 bases). This CDR3 is built from 13 residues. In germline, CDR1 is SSHAT, CDR2 FNYEAQ (reference sequence). The DNA of the CDR3 is TGTGCTAGCAGCTCAGGACTTATAGAGACCCAGTACTTC. Protein product: CASSSGLIETQYF.

This clonotype occurred a few times. The chain is built from TRBV4-3 and TRBJ2-5; 9 bases match TRBD2. The CDR3 runs to 17 residues. Germline CDR1 LGHNA, CDR2 YSLEER. V dropped 0 bases and J dropped 7; count of bases not matched to a gene: 12. The DNA of the CDR3 is TGCGCCAGCAGCCAAGATTGGGTAGCGGGGGATATCGGGACCCAGTACTTC. It translates to CASSQDWVAGDIGTQYF.